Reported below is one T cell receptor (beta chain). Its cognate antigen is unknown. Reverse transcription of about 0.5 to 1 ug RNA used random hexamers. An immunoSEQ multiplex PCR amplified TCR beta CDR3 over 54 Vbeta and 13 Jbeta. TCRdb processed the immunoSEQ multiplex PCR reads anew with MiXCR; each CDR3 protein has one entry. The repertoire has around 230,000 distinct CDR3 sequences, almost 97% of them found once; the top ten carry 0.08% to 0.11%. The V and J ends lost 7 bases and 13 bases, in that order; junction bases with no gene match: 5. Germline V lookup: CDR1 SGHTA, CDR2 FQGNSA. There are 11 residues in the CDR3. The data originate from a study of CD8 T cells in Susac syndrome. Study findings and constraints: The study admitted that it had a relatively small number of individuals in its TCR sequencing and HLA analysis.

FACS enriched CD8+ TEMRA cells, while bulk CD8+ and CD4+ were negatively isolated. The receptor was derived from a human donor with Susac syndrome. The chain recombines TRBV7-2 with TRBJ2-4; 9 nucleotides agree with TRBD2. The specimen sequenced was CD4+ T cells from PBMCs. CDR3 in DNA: TGTGCCAGCACCTATAGCGGGAGACAGTACTTC. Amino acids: CASTYSGRQYF.